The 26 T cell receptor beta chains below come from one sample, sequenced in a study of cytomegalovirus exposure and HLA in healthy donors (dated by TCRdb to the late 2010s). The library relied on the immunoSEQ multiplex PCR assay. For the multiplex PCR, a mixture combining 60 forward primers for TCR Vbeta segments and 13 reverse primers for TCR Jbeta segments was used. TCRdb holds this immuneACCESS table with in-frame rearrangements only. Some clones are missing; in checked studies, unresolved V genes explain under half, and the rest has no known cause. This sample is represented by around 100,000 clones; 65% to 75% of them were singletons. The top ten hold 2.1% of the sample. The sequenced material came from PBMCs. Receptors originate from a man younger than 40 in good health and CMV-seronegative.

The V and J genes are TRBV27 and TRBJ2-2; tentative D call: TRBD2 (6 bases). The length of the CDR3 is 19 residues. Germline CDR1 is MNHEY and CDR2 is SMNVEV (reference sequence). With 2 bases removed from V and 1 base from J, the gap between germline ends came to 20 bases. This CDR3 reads CASSLRGGSSSLNTGELFF. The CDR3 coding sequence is TGTGCCAGCAGTTTACGGGGAGGTTCATCATCATTGAACACCGGGGAGCTGTTTTTT.

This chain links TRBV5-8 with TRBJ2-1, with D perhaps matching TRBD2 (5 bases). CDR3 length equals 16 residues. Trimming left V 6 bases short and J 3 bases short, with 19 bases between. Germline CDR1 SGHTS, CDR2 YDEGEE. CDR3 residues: CASTGGLRLFYNEQFF. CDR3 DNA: TGTGCCAGCACCGGAGGTTTAAGGCTGTTCTACAATGAGCAGTTCTTC.

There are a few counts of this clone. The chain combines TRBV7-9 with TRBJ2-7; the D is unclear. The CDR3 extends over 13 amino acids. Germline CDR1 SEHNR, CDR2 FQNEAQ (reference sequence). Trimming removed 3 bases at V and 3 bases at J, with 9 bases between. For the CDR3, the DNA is TGTGCCAGCAGCTTTGAGAGTTACTACGAGCAGTACTTC. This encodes CASSFESYYEQYF.

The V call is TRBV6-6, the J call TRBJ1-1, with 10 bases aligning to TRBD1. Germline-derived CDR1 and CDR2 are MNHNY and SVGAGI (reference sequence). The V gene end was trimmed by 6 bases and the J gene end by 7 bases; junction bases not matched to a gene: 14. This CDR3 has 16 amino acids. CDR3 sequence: CASSIQPGQGLSEAFF. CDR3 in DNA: TGTGCCAGCAGCATTCAACCGGGACAGGGGTTGAGTGAAGCTTTCTTT.

CDR3 protein: CASRHTGVGQPQHF. CDR3 DNA: TGTGCCAGCAGGCATACAGGGGTAGGGCAGCCCCAGCATTTT. This rearrangement joins TRBV27 to TRBJ1-5; 7 bases match TRBD1. The CDR3 contains 14 residues. The ends lost 6 bases at V and 7 bases at J; junction bases unmatched: 9. Germline CDR1 MNHEY, CDR2 SMNVEV (reference sequence).

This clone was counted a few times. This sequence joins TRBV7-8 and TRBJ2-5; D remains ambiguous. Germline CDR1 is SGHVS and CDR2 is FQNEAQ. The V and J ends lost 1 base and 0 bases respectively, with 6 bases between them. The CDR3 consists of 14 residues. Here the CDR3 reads CASSLVSNQETQYF. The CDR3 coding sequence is TGTGCCAGCAGCTTAGTGAGCAACCAAGAGACCCAGTACTTC.

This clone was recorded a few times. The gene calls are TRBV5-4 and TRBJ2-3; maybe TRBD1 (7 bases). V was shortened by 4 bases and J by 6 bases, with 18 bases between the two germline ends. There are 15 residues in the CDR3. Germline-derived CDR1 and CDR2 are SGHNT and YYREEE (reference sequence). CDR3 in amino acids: CASSPGDSRGDTQYF. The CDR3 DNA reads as TGTGCCAGCAGCCCCGGGGACAGTCGGGGGGATACGCAGTATTTT.

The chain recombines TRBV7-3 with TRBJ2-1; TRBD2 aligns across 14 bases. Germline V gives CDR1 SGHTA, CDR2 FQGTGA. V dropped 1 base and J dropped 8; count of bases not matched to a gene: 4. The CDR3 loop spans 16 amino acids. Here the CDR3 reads CASSLKGTSGSDEQFF. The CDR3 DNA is TGTGCCAGCAGCTTAAAAGGGACTAGCGGGAGTGATGAGCAGTTCTTC.

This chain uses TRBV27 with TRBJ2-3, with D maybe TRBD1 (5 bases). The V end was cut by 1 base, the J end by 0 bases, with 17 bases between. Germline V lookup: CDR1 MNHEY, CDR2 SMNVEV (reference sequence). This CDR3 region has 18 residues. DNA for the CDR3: TGTGCCAGCAGTTTATGGGGCCCGTGGGTTTCTAGCACAGATACGCAGTATTTT. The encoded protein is CASSLWGPWVSSTDTQYF.

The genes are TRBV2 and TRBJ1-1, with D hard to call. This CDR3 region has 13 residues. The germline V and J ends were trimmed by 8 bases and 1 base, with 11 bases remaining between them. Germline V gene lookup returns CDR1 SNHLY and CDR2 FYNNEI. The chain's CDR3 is CASVDGWNTEAFF. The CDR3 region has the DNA TGTGCCAGCGTAGACGGGTGGAACACTGAAGCTTTCTTT.

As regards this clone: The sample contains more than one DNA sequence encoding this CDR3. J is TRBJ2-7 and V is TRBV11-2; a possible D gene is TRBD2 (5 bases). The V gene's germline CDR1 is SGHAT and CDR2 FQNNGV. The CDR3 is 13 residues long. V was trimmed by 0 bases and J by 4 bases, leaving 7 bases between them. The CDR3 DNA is TGTGCCAGCAGCTTAGATCCGGGGTACGAGCAGTACTTC. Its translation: CASSLDPGYEQYF.

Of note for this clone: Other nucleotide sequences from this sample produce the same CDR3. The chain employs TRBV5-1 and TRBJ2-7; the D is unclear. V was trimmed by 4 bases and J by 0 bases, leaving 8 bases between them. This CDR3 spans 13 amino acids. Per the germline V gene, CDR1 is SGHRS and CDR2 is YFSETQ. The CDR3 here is CASSPADSYEQYF. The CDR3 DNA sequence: TGCGCCAGCAGCCCGGCGGACTCCTACGAGCAGTACTTC.

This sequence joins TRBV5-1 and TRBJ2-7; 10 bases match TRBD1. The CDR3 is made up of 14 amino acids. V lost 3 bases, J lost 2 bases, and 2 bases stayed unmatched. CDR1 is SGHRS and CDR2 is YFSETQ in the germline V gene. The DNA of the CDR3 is TGCGCCAGCAGCTCAGGACAGGGGGCCTACGAGCAGTACTTC. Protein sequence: CASSSGQGAYEQYF.

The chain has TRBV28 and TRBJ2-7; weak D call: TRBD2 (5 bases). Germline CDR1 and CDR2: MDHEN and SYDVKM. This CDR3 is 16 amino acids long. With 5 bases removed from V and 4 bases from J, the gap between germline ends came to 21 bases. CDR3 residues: CASSPPWTSTIYEQYF. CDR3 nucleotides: TGTGCCAGCAGTCCCCCGTGGACTTCTACCATTTACGAGCAGTACTTC.

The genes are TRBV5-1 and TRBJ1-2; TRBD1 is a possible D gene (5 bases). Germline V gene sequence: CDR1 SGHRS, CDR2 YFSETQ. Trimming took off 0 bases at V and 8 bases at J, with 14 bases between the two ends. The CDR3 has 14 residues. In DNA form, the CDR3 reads TGCGCCAGCAGCTTGGTAACGGGGGTGAAAGGCTACACCTTC. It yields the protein CASSLVTGVKGYTF.

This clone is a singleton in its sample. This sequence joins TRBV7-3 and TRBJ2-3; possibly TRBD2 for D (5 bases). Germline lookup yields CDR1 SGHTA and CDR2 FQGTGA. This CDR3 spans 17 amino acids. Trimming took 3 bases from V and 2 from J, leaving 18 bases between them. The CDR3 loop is CASSFGIHQTPTDTQYF. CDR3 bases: TGTGCCAGCAGCTTCGGGATTCACCAAACCCCCACAGATACGCAGTATTTT.

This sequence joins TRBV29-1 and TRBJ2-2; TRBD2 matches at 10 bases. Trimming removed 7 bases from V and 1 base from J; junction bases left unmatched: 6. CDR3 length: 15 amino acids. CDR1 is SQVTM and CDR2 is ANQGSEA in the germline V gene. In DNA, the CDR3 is TGCAGCGCTCACACTAGCGGGAAGAACACCGGGGAGCTGTTTTTT. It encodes CSAHTSGKNTGELFF.

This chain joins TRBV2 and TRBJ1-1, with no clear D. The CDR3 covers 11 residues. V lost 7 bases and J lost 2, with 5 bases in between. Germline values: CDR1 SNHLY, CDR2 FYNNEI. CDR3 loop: CASNLNTEAFF. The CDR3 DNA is TGTGCCAGCAACCTAAACACTGAAGCTTTCTTT. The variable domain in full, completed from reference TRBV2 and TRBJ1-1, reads EPEVTQTPSHQVTQMGQEVILRCVPISNHLYFYWYRQILGQKVEFLVSFYNNEISEKSEIFDDQFSVERPDGSNFTLKIRSTKLEDSAMYFCASNLNTEAFFGQGTRLTVV.

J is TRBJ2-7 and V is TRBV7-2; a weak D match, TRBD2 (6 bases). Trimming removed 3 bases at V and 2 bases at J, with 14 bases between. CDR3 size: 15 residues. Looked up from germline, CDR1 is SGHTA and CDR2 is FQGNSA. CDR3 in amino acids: CASSFGDSTTYEQYF. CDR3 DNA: TGTGCCAGCAGCTTCGGGGACTCGACAACCTACGAGCAGTACTTC.

The CDR3 here is CASSVTAGSNTEAFF. The DNA of the CDR3 is TGTGCCAGCAGTGTGACAGCCGGATCAAACACTGAAGCTTTCTTT. This chain connects TRBV6-5 to TRBJ1-1; tentative D call: TRBD1 (5 bases). The CDR3 has 15 amino acids. Germline CDR1 MNHEY, CDR2 SVGAGI. With 5 bases removed from V and 2 bases from J, the gap between germline ends came to 15 bases.

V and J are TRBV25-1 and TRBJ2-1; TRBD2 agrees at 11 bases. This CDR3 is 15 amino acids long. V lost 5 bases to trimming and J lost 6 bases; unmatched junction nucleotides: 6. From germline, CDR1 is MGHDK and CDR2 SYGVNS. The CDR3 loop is CASSTSGSKVNEQFF. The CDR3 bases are TGTGCCAGCAGTACTAGCGGGAGTAAGGTCAATGAGCAGTTCTTC.

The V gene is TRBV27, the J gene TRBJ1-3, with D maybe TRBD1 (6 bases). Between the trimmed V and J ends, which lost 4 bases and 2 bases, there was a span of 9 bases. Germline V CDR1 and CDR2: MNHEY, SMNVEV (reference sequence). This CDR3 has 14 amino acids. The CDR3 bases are TGTGCCAGCAGTTCCACAGGGACTGGAAACACCATATATTTT. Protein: CASSSTGTGNTIYF.

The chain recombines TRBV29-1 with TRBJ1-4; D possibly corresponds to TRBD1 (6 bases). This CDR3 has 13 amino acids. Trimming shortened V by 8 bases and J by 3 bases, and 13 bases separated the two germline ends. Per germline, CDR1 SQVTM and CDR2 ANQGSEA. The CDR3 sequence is CSHGGTANEKLFF. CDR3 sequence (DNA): TGCAGCCATGGGGGCACGGCTAATGAAAAACTGTTTTTT.

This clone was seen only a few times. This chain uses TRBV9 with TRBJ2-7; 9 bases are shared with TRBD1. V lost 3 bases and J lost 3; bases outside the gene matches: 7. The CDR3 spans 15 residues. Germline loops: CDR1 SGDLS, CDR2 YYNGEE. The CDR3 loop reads CASSGGQGPLYEQYF. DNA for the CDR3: TGTGCCAGCAGCGGGGGACAGGGACCCCTCTACGAGCAGTACTTC.

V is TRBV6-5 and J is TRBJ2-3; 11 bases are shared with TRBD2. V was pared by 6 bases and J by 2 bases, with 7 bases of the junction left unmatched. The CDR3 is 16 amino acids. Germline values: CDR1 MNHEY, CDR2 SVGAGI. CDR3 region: CASSYGTSGNTDTQYF. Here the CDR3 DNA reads TGTGCCAGCAGCTACGGGACTAGCGGCAACACAGATACGCAGTATTTT.

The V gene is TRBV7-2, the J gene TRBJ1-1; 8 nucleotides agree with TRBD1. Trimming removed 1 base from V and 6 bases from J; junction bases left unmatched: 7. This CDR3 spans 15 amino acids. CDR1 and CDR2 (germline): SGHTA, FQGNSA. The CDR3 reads CASSLVDRGRSEAFF. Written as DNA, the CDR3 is TGTGCCAGCAGCTTAGTCGACAGGGGTAGATCTGAAGCTTTCTTT.